These T cell receptor beta chains were read from a single sample in a study of blood T cell repertoires in COVID-19. This table comes from immunoSEQ multiplex PCR, and its TCRdb copy is limited to in-frame clones, with some not included. The profile shows roughly 98,000 clones, approximately 75% of them singletons. Sample: peripheral blood. All receptors come from a human donor in a cohort sampled during active COVID-19. Both conserved end residues are part of each CDR3. A D gene is named only where the DNA matches it firmly. A clone size is listed for some rows: how often the clone was seen (once, few, many), or a class if it is expanded.

.	TRBV2	TRBJ1-2	.	TGTGCCAGCAGGAGCGTGAACTATGGCTACACCTTC	CASRSVNYGYTF
TRBD2	TRBV7-9	TRBJ2-3	few	TGTGCCAGCAGCTTATTGTCAGCAAGCGGGGGGGCTCCCGCGCAGTATTTT	CASSLLSASGGAPAQYF
.	TRBV6-1	TRBJ1-2	.	TGTGCCAGCAGTGAAGTGGAACAGGTCTATGGCTACACCTTC	CASSEVEQVYGYTF
.	TRBV7-6	TRBJ1-1	.	TGTGCCAGCAGCTTAGAAACAGCCTTCAACACTGAAGCTTTCTTT	CASSLETAFNTEAFF
.	TRBV24-1	TRBJ2-5	.	TGTGCCACCAGTGATTTGGGGGCAGGGCAAGAGACCCAGTACTTC	CATSDLGAGQETQYF
.	TRBV21-1	TRBJ1-1	many	TGTGCCAGCAGCCGCGGGAAGGGGAAAGCTTTCTTT	CASSRGKGKAFF
.	TRBV27	TRBJ2-2	.	TGTGCCAGCAGTTCTTTGCGGGACACCGGGGAGCTGTTTTTT	CASSSLRDTGELFF
.	TRBV2	TRBJ2-7	.	TGTGCCAGCAGTGAGGTGGGGCGTACCTCCTACGAGCAGTACTTC	CASSEVGRTSYEQYF
.	TRBV19	TRBJ2-7	.	TGTGCCAGAAACCAGGGTACCGCCTCCTACGAGCAGTACTTC	CARNQGTASYEQYF
TRBD2	TRBV4-3	TRBJ2-4	.	TGCGCCAGCAGCCAAGTTGTGCCAGCGGGGACGCGGTACTGGACCAAAAACATTCAGTACTTC	CASSQVVPAGTRYWTKNIQYF
TRBD1	TRBV27	TRBJ2-7	.	TGTGCCAGCAAGAACAGGGGGAGCTCCTACGAGCAGTACTTC	CASKNRGSSYEQYF
TRBD2	TRBV19	TRBJ2-1	.	TGTGCCAGTAGTATGGGGCTAGCGGGGCCGTACAATGAGCAGTTCTTC	CASSMGLAGPYNEQFF
.	TRBV29-1	TRBJ1-4	few	TGCAGCGTCTCGAGGGGGAATGAAAAACTGTTTTTT	CSVSRGNEKLFF
.	TRBV2	TRBJ2-5	few	TGTGCCAGCGCTCAGTTGGTAGGAGGGGAGACCCAGTACTTC	CASAQLVGGETQYF
TRBD1	TRBV28	TRBJ1-1	.	TGTGCCAGCAGTTTGGGGACAGCAAACACTGAAGCTTTCTTT	CASSLGTANTEAFF
.	TRBV18	TRBJ1-1	.	TGTGCCAGCTCGCAGGGGCAGAACACTGAAGCTTTCTTT	CASSQGQNTEAFF
TRBD1	TRBV7-9	TRBJ1-2	.	TGTGCCAGCAGCTTATTGGCAGGGGGCGGGGATGGCTACACCTTC	CASSLLAGGGDGYTF
TRBD1	TRBV7-2	TRBJ2-6	.	TGTGCCAGCAGCACCCGGGCGGGACAGGGGTATGGGGCCAACGTCCTGACTTTC	CASSTRAGQGYGANVLTF
.	TRBV30	TRBJ1-6	.	TGTGCCTGGGGACGGACGGTGGCGGGTTCACCCCTCCACTTT	CAWGRTVAGSPLHF
TRBD1	TRBV19	TRBJ1-5	.	TGTGCCAGTAGTAAGGGGGCAGGTCAGCCCCAGCATTTT	CASSKGAGQPQHF
TRBD2	TRBV7-2	TRBJ2-5	.	TGTGCCAGCAGCTTATTGGTCCGGACTAGGAAATCTCAGGAGACCCAGTACTTC	CASSLLVRTRKSQETQYF
TRBD1	TRBV6-5	TRBJ1-1	.	TGTGCCAGCAGTTACTTTTCCGGGACAGATAAAGCTTTCTTT	CASSYFSGTDKAFF
.	TRBV5-4	TRBJ2-7	.	TGTGCCAGCAGCCCACGTGGGGGAGGCCTCAACGAGCAGTACTTC	CASSPRGGGLNEQYF
.	TRBV5-1	TRBJ2-2	.	TGCGCCAGCAGCTTACGCGGGGTAACGTACACCGGGGAGCTGTTTTTT	CASSLRGVTYTGELFF
.	TRBV19	TRBJ1-6	few	TGTGCCAGTAGCCTGCCCCGAGTGAGGAATTCACCCCTCCACTTT	CASSLPRVRNSPLHF
TRBD1	TRBV4-1	TRBJ2-6	.	TGCGCCAGCAGCCAACAGGGGGCGGTCGGGGCCAACGTCCTGACTTTC	CASSQQGAVGANVLTF
.	TRBV5-1	TRBJ1-6	few	TGCGCCAGCAGCTCCGGGGGGACACACCACTTT	CASSSGGTHHF
.	TRBV3-1/TRBV3-2	TRBJ2-6	.	TGTGCCAGCAGCCAAGAAAGGGTCGGGGCTGGGGCCAACGTCCTGACTTTC	CASSQERVGAGANVLTF
.	TRBV9	TRBJ1-5	few	TGTGCCAGCAGCGTAGATTCTTATCAGCCCCAGCATTTT	CASSVDSYQPQHF
.	TRBV12-3/TRBV12-4	TRBJ2-7	.	TGTGCCAGCAGTTTAAACCGGTACGAGCAGTACTTC	CASSLNRYEQYF
.	TRBV5-1	TRBJ2-3	few	TGCGCCAGCAGCGGTCAGGGGCAGGGCACAGATACGCAGTATTTT	CASSGQGQGTDTQYF
.	TRBV7-3	TRBJ2-7	.	TGTGCCAGCAGCCCCCAGGGAGGTGGACCCTACGAGCAGTACTTC	CASSPQGGGPYEQYF
.	TRBV5-4	TRBJ2-4	.	TGTGCCAGCAGCTCCGCCGGGACAAGGAACATTCAGTACTTC	CASSSAGTRNIQYF
.	TRBV6-5	TRBJ1-3	.	TGTGCCAGCAGTTACGACTCCAGCTCTGGAAACACCATATATTTT	CASSYDSSSGNTIYF
TRBD1	TRBV28	TRBJ1-5	.	TGTGCCAGCAGTTTACCCATCCCGGGACAGGGTGGTCAGCCCCAGCATTTT	CASSLPIPGQGGQPQHF
TRBD1	TRBV9	TRBJ1-2	few	TGTGCCAGCAGCCGACAGGGCCACTATGGCTACACCTTC	CASSRQGHYGYTF
TRBD1	TRBV6-5	TRBJ2-5	.	TGTGCCAGCATCCCAGGGGGCTCTCAAGAGACCCAGTACTTC	CASIPGGSQETQYF
.	TRBV5-1	TRBJ2-1	.	TGCGCCAGCAGCCCGCGGCCCAGCAATGAGCAGTTCTTC	CASSPRPSNEQFF
.	TRBV5-1	TRBJ1-5	.	TGCGCCAGCAGCTTGACACCAGGGGAACCGCCCCAGCATTTT	CASSLTPGEPPQHF
TRBD1	TRBV10-1	TRBJ1-1	.	TGCGCCAGCAGTGTGGGACAGTGGGATGAGAACACTGAAGCTTTCTTT	CASSVGQWDENTEAFF
.	TRBV19	TRBJ1-2	once	TGTGCCAGTAGTATACGCCAGGGAGGCGGCTACACCTTC	CASSIRQGGGYTF
.	TRBV6-5	TRBJ2-2	.	TGTGCCAGCAGTTACTCGGCTAGCGCGGCCACCGGGGAGCTGTTTTTT	CASSYSASAATGELFF
TRBD1	TRBV4-1	TRBJ1-4	.	TGCGCCAGCAGCCTAGGCGGGACAGCAACTAATGAAAAACTGTTTTTT	CASSLGGTATNEKLFF
.	TRBV14	TRBJ2-5	.	TGTGCCAGCAGCCAAGATGAGGGAGAGACCCAGTACTTC	CASSQDEGETQYF
TRBD2	TRBV20-1	TRBJ2-5	.	TGCAGTGCTAGTTTGGTTCATGGCGGGGGGCGGCAGACCCAGTACTTC	CSASLVHGGGRQTQYF
TRBD1	TRBV28	TRBJ2-4	.	TGTGCCAGCAGGCGGACAGGGGGCAGCTCCCAAAACATTCAGTACTTC	CASRRTGGSSQNIQYF
.	TRBV5-1	TRBJ2-7	once	TGCGCCAGCAGCGGAATACAGGGTCCAGCGTACGAGCAGTACTTC	CASSGIQGPAYEQYF
TRBD2	TRBV4-3	TRBJ2-2	.	TGCGCCAGCAGCCAAGATTTGGGAGGGTCGAACACCGGGGAGCTGTTTTTT	CASSQDLGGSNTGELFF
.	TRBV5-5	TRBJ1-1	.	TGTGCCAGCAGCTTGGTAGCCAGGGGTACCGAAGCTTTCTTT	CASSLVARGTEAFF
.	TRBV7-3	TRBJ2-7	once	TGTGCCAGCAGCTTAAACAACCCGACGGGACTCAAGTACTTC	CASSLNNPTGLKYF
.	TRBV6-1	TRBJ1-4	once	TGTGCCAGCAGTGGGACCGGGAGCGGGGAGTACGAAAAACTGTTTTTT	CASSGTGSGEYEKLFF
.	TRBV19	TRBJ2-1	.	TGTGCCAGTAGTACTAGCTACCACAATGAGCAGTTCTTC	CASSTSYHNEQFF
TRBD1	TRBV5-1	TRBJ1-1	.	TGCGCCAGCAGCCGACAGGGGGCAGGGACTGAAGCTTTCTTT	CASSRQGAGTEAFF
.	TRBV6-6	TRBJ1-1	once	TGTGCCAGCAGACCCTCCGGGACACAAGGAACTGAAGCTTTCTTT	CASRPSGTQGTEAFF
.	TRBV28	TRBJ1-4	.	TGTGCCAGCAGTTTTGGAGGTAATGAAAAACTGTTTTTT	CASSFGGNEKLFF
.	TRBV19	TRBJ2-7	few	TGTGCCAGTAGTTCTCAAACGGCCTACGAGCAGTACTTC	CASSSQTAYEQYF
.	TRBV2	TRBJ2-2	.	TGTGCCAGCAGTGAAATAGGGGACACCGGGGAGCTGTTTTTT	CASSEIGDTGELFF